One and the same sample provided the 27 T cell receptor beta chains below, sequenced in a study of control samples from healthy donors and cancer patients (TCRdb year 2020). The receptor library was made with the immunoSEQ multiplex PCR assay. TCRdb re-hosts the immuneACCESS table, in-frame sequences only. Its copies lack some clones; in the studies checked, an unresolved V gene accounts for under half of them, and the cause for the rest is not known. The sample table holds under 65,000 clones, of which roughly 86% were seen once. Jointly, the top ten make up 10% to 15% of the sample. Sequenced input: PBMCs. These receptor sequences come from a woman aged 55-69 years with lung cancer.

This clone was observed once. The V and J genes are TRBV6-5 and TRBJ2-5; D not resolved. CDR3 length: 12 residues. CDR1 is MNHEY, CDR2 SVGAGI, per germline. With 5 bases removed from V and 5 bases from J, the gap between germline ends came to 9 bases. This CDR3 reads CASSRTGETQYF. Here the CDR3 DNA reads TGTGCCAGCAGTAGGACCGGGGAGACCCAGTACTTC.

As to this clone: Sequence at one end of the junction differs from germline and may be a read error. The chain uses TRBV2 and TRBJ2-1, with TRBD1 matching 8 bases. The germline CDR1 and CDR2 sequences are SNHLY and FYNNEI. This CDR3 has 14 amino acids. The CDR3 region is CAGRRTGPYNEQFF. In DNA form, the CDR3 reads TGTGCCGGCAGAAGGACAGGGCCTTACAATGAGCAGTTCTTC. Based on the CDR3 plus reference TRBV2 and TRBJ2-1, the full variable domain is EPEVTQTPSHQVTQMGQEVILRCVPISNHLYFYWYRQILGQKVEFLVSFYNNEISEKSEIFDDQFSVERPDGSNFTLKIRSTKLEDSAMYFCAGRRTGPYNEQFFGPGTRLTVL.

The V call is TRBV5-4, the J call TRBJ1-3; D unclear. This CDR3 has 14 amino acids. Germline V gene sequence: CDR1 SGHNT, CDR2 YYREEE (reference sequence). V lost 4 bases to trimming and J lost 4 bases, with 12 bases between them. For the CDR3, the DNA is TGTGCCAGCAGCCAGAATCGGGCGGGAAACACCATATATTTT. Amino acids: CASSQNRAGNTIYF.

The chain couples TRBV6-5 to TRBJ2-1; 7 bases are shared with TRBD2. The germline CDR1 and CDR2 sequences are MNHEY and SVGAGI. The CDR3 is made up of 14 amino acids. Germline trimming cut 6 bases from V and 1 base from J; bases unmatched to any gene: 3. The CDR3 protein is CASRTSPSYNEQFF. CDR3 nucleotide sequence: TGTGCCAGCAGGACTAGCCCTTCCTACAATGAGCAGTTCTTC.

V usage is TRBV3-1 (or the pseudogene TRBV3-2) and J usage is TRBJ1-1; TRBD1 is a possible D gene (5 bases). Germline CDR1 reads LGHDT; CDR2 reads YNNKEL (reference sequence). V lost 1 base and J lost 1, with 19 bases in between. The CDR3 sequence is 18 residues long. This CDR3 is CASSQALWRGGPNTEAFF. The DNA for the CDR3 is TGTGCCAGCAGCCAAGCCCTATGGCGGGGCGGGCCGAACACTGAAGCTTTCTTT.

This chain uses TRBV28 with TRBJ2-7; D is possibly TRBD1 (5 bases). Germline V gives CDR1 MDHEN, CDR2 SYDVKM. The CDR3 runs to 15 residues. Trimming removed 3 bases at V and 3 bases at J, with 15 bases between. As DNA, the CDR3 is TGTGCCAGCAGTTTTCCAGGTGAAGGGGTCTACGAGCAGTACTTC. Amino acids: CASSFPGEGVYEQYF.

The chain is built from TRBV28 and TRBJ2-3, with D uncertain. In germline, CDR1 is MDHEN, CDR2 SYDVKM. V lost 3 bases and J lost 0, with 4 bases in between. This CDR3 contains 13 residues. The CDR3 here is CASSLDSTDTQYF. Here the CDR3 DNA reads TGTGCCAGCAGTTTGGACAGCACAGATACGCAGTATTTT.

The chain employs TRBV5-1 and TRBJ2-3; no firm D call. CDR3 length equals 12 residues. Germline lookup yields CDR1 SGHRS and CDR2 YFSETQ. V lost 2 bases and J lost 6, with 7 bases in between. DNA of the CDR3: TGCGCCAGCAGCTTTAGGTCGGATACGCAGTATTTT. It specifies CASSFRSDTQYF.

The chain has TRBV27 and TRBJ2-7, with 8 bases that match TRBD2. The V segment lost 6 bases and the J segment 5 bases; nucleotides outside the gene matches: 12. This CDR3 has 15 residues. CDR1 and CDR2 (germline): MNHEY, SMNVEV (reference sequence). CDR3: CASRSASGGQNEQYF. CDR3 nucleotides: TGTGCCAGCAGATCGGCCTCGGGAGGGCAAAACGAGCAGTACTTC.

The chain links TRBV7-2 to TRBJ1-1, with TRBD1 identical over 9 bases. J gave up 1 base and V 6 bases, and 6 bases lay outside the gene matches. The germline V gene encodes CDR1 SGHTA and CDR2 FQGNSA. This CDR3 comprises 15 residues. This CDR3 reads CASRYKTGGNTEAFF. The CDR3 DNA follows: TGTGCCAGCAGGTATAAGACAGGGGGGAACACTGAAGCTTTCTTT.

V is TRBV3-1 (or the pseudogene TRBV3-2) and J is TRBJ2-6, with 8 nucleotides matching TRBD1. J was trimmed by 2 bases and V by 4 bases; bases with no gene match: 10. Germline lookup yields CDR1 LGHDT and CDR2 YNNKEL (reference sequence). There are 18 residues in the CDR3. Written as DNA, the CDR3 is TGTGCCAGCAGCCTCCACGGGACAGGTTACCCTGGGGCCAACGTCCTGACTTTC. Translated, it gives CASSLHGTGYPGANVLTF.

The V and J genes are TRBV11-2 and TRBJ2-7, with D possibly TRBD1 on 6 matching bases. V was pared by 3 bases and J by 5 bases, with 14 bases between. Germline V gene sequence: CDR1 SGHAT, CDR2 FQNNGV. The CDR3 consists of 14 residues. CDR3 sequence: CASSLPARDNEQYF. DNA of the CDR3: TGTGCCAGCAGCTTGCCCGCCAGGGACAACGAGCAGTACTTC.

This sequence joins TRBV5-6 and TRBJ2-1; D gene ambiguous. The CDR3 is 16 residues long. Deletions cut 0 bases from V and 2 bases from J, with 12 bases between. Germline CDR1 reads SGHDT; CDR2 reads YYEEEE. CDR3 amino acids: CASSLGGASAYNEQFF. The CDR3 DNA reads TGTGCCAGCAGCTTGGGGGGTGCGTCCGCCTACAATGAGCAGTTCTTC. Complete variable domain (other parts from reference TRBV5-6 and TRBJ2-1): DAGVTQSPTHLIKTRGQQVTLRCSPKSGHDTVSWYQQALGQGPQFIFQYYEEEERQRGNFPDRFSGHQFPNYSSELNVNALLLGDSALYLCASSLGGASAYNEQFFGPGTRLTVL.

V usage is TRBV11-3 and J usage is TRBJ2-2; 8 bases are shared with TRBD1. The CDR3 consists of 14 residues. Germline-derived CDR1 and CDR2 are SGHNT and YENEEA. Trimming cost V 5 bases and J 4 bases; bases outside gene matches: 3. Written as DNA, the CDR3 is TGTGCCAGCAGCCCCCAGGGGGCCACCGGGGAGCTGTTTTTT. This codes for CASSPQGATGELFF.

The DNA of the CDR3 is TGCGCCAGCAGTGAAGGAAGGGGCGCTTATAGCAATCAGCCCCAGCATTTT. Amino acid sequence: CASSEGRGAYSNQPQHF. V gene TRBV10-1 combines with J gene TRBJ1-5; tentative D call: TRBD1 (5 bases). This CDR3 has 17 amino acids. V shed 3 bases and J shed 0 bases, with 15 bases lying between them. Germline CDR1 WNHNN, CDR2 SYGVQD (reference sequence).

The rearrangement uses TRBV29-1 and TRBJ2-5, with TRBD2 matching over 10 bases. This CDR3 spans 16 amino acids. From germline, CDR1 is SQVTM and CDR2 ANQGSEA. The V segment lost 0 bases and the J segment 5 bases; nucleotides outside the gene matches: 9. The CDR3 nucleotides are TGCAGCGTTGAAGACCCCAGCGGGGGGGCTTTGGAGACCCAGTACTTC. It codes for CSVEDPSGGALETQYF.

This clone occurred once. V gene TRBV5-4 combines with J gene TRBJ1-1; D call uncertain. V shed 4 bases and J shed 1 base, with 11 bases lying between them. The CDR3 length is 14 residues. Germline values: CDR1 SGHNT, CDR2 YYREEE (reference sequence). CDR3 residues: CASSQLQSNTEAFF. DNA for the CDR3: TGTGCCAGCAGCCAATTACAGTCGAACACTGAAGCTTTCTTT.

This sequence joins TRBV10-3 and TRBJ1-5, with a tentative D call TRBD1 (6 bases). V was clipped by 6 bases and J by 7 bases, with 13 bases between them. The CDR3 extends over 13 amino acids. Germline loops: CDR1 ENHRY, CDR2 SYGVKD. The CDR3 DNA reads TGTGCCATCAGCCCGGACAGCCCCCAGCCCCAGCATTTT. The encoded protein is CAISPDSPQPQHF.

This chain links TRBV19 with TRBJ1-2; D gene uncertain. This CDR3 comprises 15 residues. The germline V gene encodes CDR1 LNHDA and CDR2 SQIVND (reference sequence). V gave up 3 bases and J gave up 3 bases, with 14 bases separating them. CDR3 in amino acids: CASSMARGYHYGYTF. As DNA, the CDR3 is TGTGCCAGTAGTATGGCAAGAGGTTACCACTATGGCTACACCTTC.

The chain has TRBV3-1 (or the pseudogene TRBV3-2) and TRBJ1-4; D not resolved. V was pared by 1 base and J by 8 bases, with 14 bases between. From germline, CDR1 is LGHDT and CDR2 YNNKEL (reference sequence). The CDR3 loop spans 15 amino acids. The CDR3 reads CASSQAEGVLEKLFF. CDR3 bases: TGTGCCAGCAGCCAAGCCGAAGGTGTCCTGGAAAAACTGTTTTTT.

The table lists this clone with a few counts. V gene TRBV5-1 combines with J gene TRBJ1-1, with D perhaps matching TRBD1 (6 bases). CDR3 length equals 16 residues. V was pared by 3 bases and J by 5 bases, with 20 bases between. From germline, CDR1 is SGHRS and CDR2 YFSETQ. The CDR3 nucleotides read TGCGCCAGCAGCTGGAACCTACAGGGAAGAGGGACTGAAGCTTTCTTT. As protein: CASSWNLQGRGTEAFF.

This clone appeared a single time. The chain's CDR3 is CASSGKFSGQGNTEAFF. CDR3 nucleotide sequence: TGCGCCAGCAGTGGAAAATTCTCGGGACAGGGGAACACTGAAGCTTTCTTT. The rearrangement uses TRBV10-2 and TRBJ1-1; 9 bases agree with TRBD1. CDR3 length: 17 amino acids. Germline V gene lookup returns CDR1 WSHSY and CDR2 SAAADI. V shed 4 bases and J 1 base; nucleotides not matched to a gene: 10.

The J gene is TRBJ1-2, the V gene TRBV7-2; a possible D gene is TRBD1 (6 bases). Germline V gene lookup returns CDR1 SGHTA and CDR2 FQGNSA. CDR3 length: 13 residues. Trimming took 5 bases from V and 7 from J, leaving 14 bases between them. DNA of the CDR3: TGTGCCAGCAGCCTCAACAGGGTTGCTGGCTACACCTTC. Translating gives CASSLNRVAGYTF.

The chain uses TRBV5-1 and TRBJ1-5; unclear D gene. The ends were cut back, 0 bases at V and 3 bases at J, with 13 bases in the middle. Germline V lookup: CDR1 SGHRS, CDR2 YFSETQ. The CDR3 length is 16 residues. CDR3 sequence (DNA): TGCGCCAGCAGCTTGGGAGAGGTGAGATCCAATCAGCCCCAGCATTTT. This gives the protein CASSLGEVRSNQPQHF.

The CDR3: CASSPSSGTDTQYF. The CDR3 DNA reads TGTGCCAGCAGCCCTAGTAGCGGCACAGATACGCAGTATTTT. This chain joins TRBV7-3 and TRBJ2-3; possible D gene TRBD2, 5 bases. Trimming removed 5 bases at V and 1 base at J, with 10 bases between. The germline V gene has CDR1 SGHTA and CDR2 FQGTGA. This CDR3 is 14 amino acids long.

The rearrangement links TRBV10-2 to TRBJ1-4, with D possibly being TRBD1 (5 bases). The V gene's germline CDR1 is WSHSY and CDR2 SAAADI. This CDR3 region has 14 residues. V was pared by 6 bases and J by 0 bases, with 8 bases between. The CDR3 DNA sequence: TGCGCCAGCAGCGACAGCACAACTAATGAAAAACTGTTTTTT. Amino acids: CASSDSTTNEKLFF.

This chain links TRBV7-9 with TRBJ2-7; weak D call: TRBD1 (6 bases). This CDR3 comprises 14 residues. Germline CDR1 is SEHNR and CDR2 is FQNEAQ (reference sequence). The ends were cut back, 5 bases at V and 6 bases at J, with 17 bases in the middle. The CDR3 is CASSPYRELGEQYF. CDR3 bases: TGTGCCAGCAGCCCTTACAGGGAACTGGGCGAGCAGTACTTC.